Described below is a single T cell receptor (beta chain) sequence and its context. No antigen is known for it. This sample stems from a study of T cell repertoires in cytomegalovirus infection. General study points: Public TCR beta family frequency separated CMV-and-HLA carriers, including in an independent cohort.

TCRdb passed the reads through MiXCR, listing each CDR3 protein once. The sample shows hundreds of thousands of distinct CDR3 sequences, under 55% of them seen only once. The receptor was isolated from a human donor in good health (CMV status not recorded). Some clones in this sample may be carry-over from other donors' samples. The source material was cultured PBMCs, sampled from culture after CMV antigen stimulation.

The CDR3 bases are TGTGCCAGCAGTTTCCTCGGGGAGCTGTTTTTT. As protein: CASSFLGELFF. V is TRBV28 and J is TRBJ2-2; D not resolved. Germline V lookup: CDR1 MDHEN, CDR2 SYDVKM. The CDR3 is 11 residues long. The germline V and J ends were trimmed by 3 bases and 7 bases, with 3 bases remaining between them. The variable domain in full, with the rest retrieved from reference TRBV28 and TRBJ2-2, is DVKVTQSSRYLVKRTGEKVFLECVQDMDHENMFWYRQDPGLGLRLIYFSYDVKMKEKGDIPEGYSVSREKKERFSLILESASTNQTSMYLCASSFLGELFFGEGSRLTVL.